This TCR beta chain was identified during a study of shared clonotypes between healthy human individuals. V lost 1 base to trimming and J lost 5 bases, with 21 bases between them. The CDR3 spans 17 residues. The germline CDR1 and CDR2 sequences are SGHRS and YFSETQ. Data came from immunoSEQ multiplex PCR; TCRdb stores just in-frame clones and leaves some out. The table includes 2,500,000 or so clones, more than 80% detected once. This sequence was found in a man aged 18 to 35 in good health. The source material was naive CD4+ T cells sorted from blood. Subset defined: CD45RA+ positively selected. This chain links TRBV5-1 with TRBJ2-5, with D possibly being TRBD2 (7 bases). The CDR3, as DNA: TGCGCCAGCAGCTTGTCCCTCGGGGGGCCCTCGGTGGAGACCCAGTACTTC. Encoded protein: CASSLSLGGPSVETQYF.